A single sample gave rise to the 3 T cell receptor beta chains below, sequenced in a study of T cell changes during pregnancy in multiple sclerosis. Here immunoSEQ multiplex PCR was the method, and the copy in TCRdb shows in-frame clones only, minus some. The sample contains just under 85,000 clones, roughly 90% of which appear only once. The sequences come from peripheral blood, collected in the first trimester of pregnancy. Receptors were obtained from a female donor with multiple sclerosis, enrolled in a pregnancy study.

This clone has just a few counts. The J gene is TRBJ2-4, the V gene TRBV19; D not resolved. CDR3 size: 16 residues. The germline V and J ends were trimmed by 2 bases and 2 bases, with 13 bases remaining between them. Germline V gives CDR1 LNHDA, CDR2 SQIVND (reference sequence). CDR3 region: CASSIQTTLPKNIQYF. CDR3 sequence (DNA): TGTGCCAGTAGTATACAGACCACACTACCCAAAAACATTCAGTACTTC.

The rearrangement uses TRBV30 and TRBJ1-4; TRBD1 aligns across 9 bases. After removal of 0 bases from V and 5 bases from J, the junction contained 4 bases not matched to a gene. CDR3 length: 15 residues. In germline, CDR1 is GTSNPN, CDR2 SVGIG (reference sequence). CDR3 coding DNA: TGTGCCTGGAGTGTAGACAGGGGGTTGAATGAAAAACTGTTTTTT. Amino acid sequence: CAWSVDRGLNEKLFF. Combining the CDR3 with reference TRBV30 and TRBJ1-4 gives the whole variable domain SQTIHQWPATLVQPVGSPLSLECTVEGTSNPNLYWYRQAAGRGLQLLFYSVGIGQISSEVPQNLSASRPQDRQFILSSKKLLLSDSGFYLCAWSVDRGLNEKLFFGSGTQLSVL.

V gene TRBV27 combines with J gene TRBJ2-7, with D maybe TRBD1 (5 bases). Germline loops: CDR1 MNHEY, CDR2 SMNVEV (reference sequence). V lost 7 bases and J 2 bases, leaving 15 bases between the germline ends. CDR3 length equals 14 residues. The CDR3 spells CASKGQGATYEQYF. The CDR3 DNA is TGTGCCAGCAAGGGGCAGGGTGCTACCTACGAGCAGTACTTC.